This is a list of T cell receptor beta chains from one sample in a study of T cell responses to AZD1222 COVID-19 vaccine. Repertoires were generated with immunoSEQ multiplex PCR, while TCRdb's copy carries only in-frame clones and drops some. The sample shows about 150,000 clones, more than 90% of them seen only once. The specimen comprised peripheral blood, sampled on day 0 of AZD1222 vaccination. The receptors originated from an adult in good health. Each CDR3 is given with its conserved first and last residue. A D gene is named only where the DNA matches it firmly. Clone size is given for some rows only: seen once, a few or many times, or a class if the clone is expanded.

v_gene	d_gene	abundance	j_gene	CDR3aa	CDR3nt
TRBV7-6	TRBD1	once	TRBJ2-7	CASSKDRGREQYF	TGTGCCAGCAGCAAAGACAGGGGTCGGGAGCAGTACTTC
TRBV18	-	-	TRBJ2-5	CASSEVVRTQYF	TGTGCCAGCTCAGAGGTGGTTAGGACCCAGTACTTC
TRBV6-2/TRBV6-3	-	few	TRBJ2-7	CASSYLRAGSSYEQYF	TGTGCCAGCAGTTACCTCCGGGCGGGGAGCTCCTACGAGCAGTACTTC
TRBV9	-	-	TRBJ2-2	CASSVRHTGELFF	TGTGCCAGCAGCGTAAGGCACACCGGGGAGCTGTTTTTT
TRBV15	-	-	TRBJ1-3	CATSREMGVSGNTIYF	TGTGCCACCAGCAGGGAGATGGGCGTTTCTGGAAACACCATATATTTT
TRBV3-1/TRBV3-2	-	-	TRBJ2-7	CASSQTIGEQYF	TGTGCCAGCAGCCAAACTATCGGCGAGCAGTACTTC
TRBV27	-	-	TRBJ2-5	CASSLVGVEYETQYF	TGTGCCAGCAGTTTAGTAGGGGTCGAGTACGAGACCCAGTACTTC
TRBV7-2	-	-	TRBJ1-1	CASSIRGGNTEAFF	TGTGCCAGCAGCATCAGGGGCGGGAACACTGAAGCTTTCTTT
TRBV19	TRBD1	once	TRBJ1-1	CASSSGTGGWDTEAFF	TGTGCCAGTAGCTCCGGGACAGGGGGCTGGGACACTGAAGCTTTCTTT
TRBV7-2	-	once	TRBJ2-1	CASSLAATHSYNEQFF	TGTGCCAGCAGCTTAGCGGCTACTCACTCCTACAATGAGCAGTTCTTC
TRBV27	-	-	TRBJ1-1	CASSLSGTNTEAFF	TGTGCCAGCAGTTTATCAGGGACTAACACTGAAGCTTTCTTT
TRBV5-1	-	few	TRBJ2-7	CASSLVPLYEQYF	TGCGCCAGCAGCTTGGTCCCCCTCTACGAGCAGTACTTC
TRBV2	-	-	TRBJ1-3	CASRDSPGNTIYF	TGTGCCAGCAGAGACAGTCCTGGAAACACCATATATTTT
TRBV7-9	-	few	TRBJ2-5	CASSLSETQYF	TGTGCCAGCAGCTTATCGGAGACCCAGTACTTC
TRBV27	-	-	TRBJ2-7	CASSLTGTYEQYF	TGTGCCAGCAGTTTAACAGGGACCTACGAGCAGTACTTC
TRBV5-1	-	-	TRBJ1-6	CASSSSGMYNSPLHF	TGCGCCAGCAGCTCTTCAGGGATGTATAATTCACCCCTCCACTTT
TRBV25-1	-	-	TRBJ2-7	CASSDPGAREQYF	TGTGCCAGCAGTGATCCGGGAGCTAGGGAGCAGTACTTC
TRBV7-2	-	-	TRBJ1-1	CASSTGQLNTEAFF	TGTGCCAGCAGCACCGGACAATTGAACACTGAAGCTTTCTTT
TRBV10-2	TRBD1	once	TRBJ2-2	CASFDRGNTGELFF	TGCGCCAGCTTCGACAGGGGGAACACCGGGGAGCTGTTTTTT
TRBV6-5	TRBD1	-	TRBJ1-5	CASREGAGNQPQHF	TGTGCCAGCAGGGAGGGGGCAGGCAATCAGCCCCAGCATTTT
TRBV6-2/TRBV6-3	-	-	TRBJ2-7	CASSYSAGDSSYEQYF	TGTGCCAGCAGTTACTCGGCAGGGGATAGCTCCTACGAGCAGTACTTC
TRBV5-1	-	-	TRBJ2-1	CASSLGGHYNEQFF	TGCGCCAGCAGCTTGGGAGGGCACTACAATGAGCAGTTCTTC
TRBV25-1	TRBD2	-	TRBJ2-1	CASSKLAGPTSSYNEQFF	TGTGCCAGCAGTAAACTAGCGGGACCAACAAGCTCCTACAATGAGCAGTTCTTC
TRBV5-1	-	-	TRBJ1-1	CASSWQGNTEAFF	TGCGCCAGCAGCTGGCAGGGGAACACTGAAGCTTTCTTT
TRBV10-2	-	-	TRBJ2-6	CASTLSGANVLTF	TGCGCCAGCACCCTCTCTGGGGCCAACGTCCTGACTTTC
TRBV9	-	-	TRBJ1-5	CASSVGARGNQPQHF	TGTGCCAGCAGCGTGGGGGCGCGGGGCAATCAGCCCCAGCATTTT
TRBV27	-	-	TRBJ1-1	CASSTLRQVTEAFF	TGTGCCAGCAGTACCCTACGACAGGTTACTGAAGCTTTCTTT
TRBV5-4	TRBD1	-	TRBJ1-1	CASSRDRTSNTEAFF	TGTGCCAGCAGCCGGGACAGAACCTCGAACACTGAAGCTTTCTTT
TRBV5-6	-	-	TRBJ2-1	CASSLYRVDNEQFF	TGTGCCAGCAGTTTATACAGGGTTGACAATGAGCAGTTCTTC
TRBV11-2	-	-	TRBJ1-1	CASSLGASDTEAFF	TGTGCCAGCAGCTTAGGGGCGTCGGACACTGAAGCTTTCTTT
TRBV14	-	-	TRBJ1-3	CASSQSRGRTLSGNTIYF	TGTGCCAGCAGCCAGTCCCGGGGTCGGACACTCTCTGGAAACACCATATATTTT
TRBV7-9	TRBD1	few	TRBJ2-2	CASSAGQGSFLSGELFF	TGTGCCAGCAGCGCCGGACAGGGTTCCTTCTTGTCCGGGGAGCTGTTTTTT